The present T cell receptor (beta chain) was sequenced within a study of regulatory T cells in long-lasting Graves disease. General study points: There was favoring of TRBV28, TRBJ1-2 and TRBJ2-5 in persistent disease. Graves' patients with persistent disease showed TCR diversity lower than patients newly diagnosed.

The sample holds many counts of this clonotype. Its antigen is as yet unknown. Time point indicated: newly diagnosed GD, antithyroid drugs for less than 3 months. RNA from PBMCs was the source of the TCR library. CDR1 and CDR2 (germline): SGHRS, YFSETQ. The CDR3 totals 16 residues. J gave up 6 bases and V 2 bases, and 10 bases lay outside the gene matches. Sequencing libraries for TCR beta were prepared with iRepertoire HTBI primers and Arm-PCR of CDR3 regions. MiXCR, run by TCRdb on the multiplex PCR reads, gives a single entry per CDR3 protein. In the table there are over 400,000 distinct CDR3 sequences, about 15% of which are singletons. These data also featured in a second study, about T cells in Graves' hyperthyroidism and ophthalmopathy. That study reports: Blood shared most expanded thyroid clonotypes above 0.001.

The receptor was isolated from a woman between 50 and 59 years old with Graves disease. J is TRBJ2-2 and V is TRBV5-1, with 7 positions matching TRBD1. Sequenced here: peripheral blood mononuclear cells (PBMCs), sampled at new diagnosis, from a patient treated with antithyroid drugs. CDR3 region: CASSFIQGSGAGELFF. DNA of the CDR3: TGCGCCAGCAGCTTTATACAGGGGTCCGGCGCCGGGGAGCTGTTTTTT.